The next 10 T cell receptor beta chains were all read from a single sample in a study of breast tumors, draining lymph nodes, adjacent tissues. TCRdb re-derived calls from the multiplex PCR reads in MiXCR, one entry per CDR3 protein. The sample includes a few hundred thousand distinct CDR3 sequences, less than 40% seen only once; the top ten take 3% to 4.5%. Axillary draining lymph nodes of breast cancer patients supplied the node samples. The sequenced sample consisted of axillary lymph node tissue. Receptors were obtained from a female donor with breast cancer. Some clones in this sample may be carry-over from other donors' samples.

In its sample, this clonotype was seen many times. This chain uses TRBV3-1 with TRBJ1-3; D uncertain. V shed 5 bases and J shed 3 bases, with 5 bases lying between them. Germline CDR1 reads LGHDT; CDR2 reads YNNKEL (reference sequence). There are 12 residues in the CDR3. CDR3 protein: CASSDVGNTIYF. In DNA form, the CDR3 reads TGTGCCAGCAGCGACGTTGGAAACACCATATATTTT.

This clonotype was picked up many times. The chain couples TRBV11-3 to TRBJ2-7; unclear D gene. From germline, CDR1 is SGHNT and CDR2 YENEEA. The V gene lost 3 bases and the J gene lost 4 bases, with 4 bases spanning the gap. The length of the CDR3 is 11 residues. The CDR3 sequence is CASSFAYEQYF. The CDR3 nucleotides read TGTGCCAGCAGCTTTGCGTACGAGCAGTACTTC.

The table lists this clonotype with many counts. CDR3 sequence (DNA): TGCGCCAGCAGCTTGACCGGGACAGGGGGCGCAACTAATGAAAAACTGTTTTTT. Amino acid sequence: CASSLTGTGGATNEKLFF. This chain links TRBV5-1 with TRBJ1-4; 12 bases match TRBD1. J lost 0 bases, V lost 1 base, and 4 bases had no gene match. The germline gives CDR1 SGHRS, CDR2 YFSETQ. The CDR3 totals 18 residues.

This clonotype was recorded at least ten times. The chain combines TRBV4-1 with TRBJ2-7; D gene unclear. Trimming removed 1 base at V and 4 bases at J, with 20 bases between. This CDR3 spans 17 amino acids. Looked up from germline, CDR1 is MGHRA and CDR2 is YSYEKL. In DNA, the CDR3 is TGCGCCAGCAGCCAAGTGGCTGGCCTAGGTGGGCCTTACGAGCAGTACTTC. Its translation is CASSQVAGLGGPYEQYF.

CDR3 nucleotide sequence: TGTGCCAGCAGTCCCCGGGACGGATATAATTCACCCCTCCACTTT. This encodes CASSPRDGYNSPLHF. V usage is TRBV27 and J usage is TRBJ1-6, with D possibly TRBD1 on 5 matching bases. Looked up from germline, CDR1 is MNHEY and CDR2 is SMNVEV (reference sequence). Trimming took 5 bases from V and 4 from J, leaving 12 bases between them. The CDR3 is made up of 15 amino acids.

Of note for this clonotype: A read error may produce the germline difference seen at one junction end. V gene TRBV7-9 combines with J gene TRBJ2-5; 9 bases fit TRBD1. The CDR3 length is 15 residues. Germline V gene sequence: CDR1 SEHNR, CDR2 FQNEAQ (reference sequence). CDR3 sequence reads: CASSTDRGTGEAQYF. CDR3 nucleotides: TGTGCCAGCAGCACCGACAGGGGGACAGGAGAGGCCCAGTACTTC.

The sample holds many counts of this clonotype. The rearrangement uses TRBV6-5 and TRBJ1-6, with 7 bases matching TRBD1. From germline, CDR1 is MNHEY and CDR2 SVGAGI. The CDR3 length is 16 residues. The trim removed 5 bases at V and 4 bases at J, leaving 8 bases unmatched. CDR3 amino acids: CASSTVGTAYNSPLHF. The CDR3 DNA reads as TGTGCCAGCAGTACGGTCGGGACAGCGTATAATTCACCCCTCCACTTT.

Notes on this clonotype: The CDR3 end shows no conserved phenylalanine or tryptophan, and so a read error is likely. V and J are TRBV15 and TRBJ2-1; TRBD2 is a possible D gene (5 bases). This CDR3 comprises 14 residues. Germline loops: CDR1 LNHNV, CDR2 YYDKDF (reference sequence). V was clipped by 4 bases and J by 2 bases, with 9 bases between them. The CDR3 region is CATSTRTPYNEQFL. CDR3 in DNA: TGTGCCACCAGCACTAGGACTCCCTACAATGAGCAGTTCCTC.

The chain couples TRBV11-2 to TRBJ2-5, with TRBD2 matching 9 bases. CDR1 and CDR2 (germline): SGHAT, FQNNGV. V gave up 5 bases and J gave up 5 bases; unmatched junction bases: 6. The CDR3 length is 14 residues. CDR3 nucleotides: TGTGCCAGCAGCCCCGGACTAGCGTGGGAGACCCAGTACTTC. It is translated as CASSPGLAWETQYF.

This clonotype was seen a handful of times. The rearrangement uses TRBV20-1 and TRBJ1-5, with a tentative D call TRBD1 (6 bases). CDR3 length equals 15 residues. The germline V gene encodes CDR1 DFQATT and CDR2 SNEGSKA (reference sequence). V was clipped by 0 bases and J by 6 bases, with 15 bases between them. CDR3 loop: CSAREGGVGSQPQHF. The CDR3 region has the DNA TGCAGTGCTAGAGAAGGGGGGGTAGGGAGTCAGCCCCAGCATTTT.